This T cell receptor beta chain was documented in a study of T cells in Graves' hyperthyroidism and ophthalmopathy. Study-level findings and limits: Blood also contained most expanded thyroid clonotypes above 0.001.

This clonotype was picked up many times. Its cognate antigen is unknown. Trimming cost V 6 bases and J 6 bases; bases outside gene matches: 6. There are 14 residues in the CDR3. In germline, CDR1 is SGHAT, CDR2 FQNNGV. Amplified TCR beta CDR3 regions derived from RNA transcripts. HTBI primers were employed in a first-round RT-PCR of the TCR CDR3. MiXCR was run by TCRdb on the multiplex PCR reads, yielding one entry per CDR3 protein. The sample lists about 600,000 distinct CDR3 sequences, about a sixth occurring once. Pregnant or lactating patients were excluded, as were those with uncontrolled infection or other autoimmune disease. PBMCs were derived from roughly 10 ml fresh peripheral blood.

Sequenced material: blood. The receptor was isolated from a woman aged 35 to 49 with Graves' ophthalmopathy. V usage is TRBV11-2 and J usage is TRBJ2-3, with 10 bases that match TRBD2. The CDR3 loop reads CASSRTSGRDTQYF. Written as DNA, the CDR3 is TGTGCCAGCAGTCGGACTAGCGGACGCGATACGCAGTATTTT.